The T cell receptor (beta chain) under discussion was sequenced for a study of blood T cells in healthy people across ages. Study results and limitations: Considered underestimates were the diversity estimates obtained from one million T cells. Per-million-T-cell TCR beta diversity fell roughly linearly with age.

For the second PCR, which ran for roughly 7 to 11 cycles, a sample-barcoded 5' primer and a J-beta primer mix were used. The template-switch adaptor was a 5' adaptor with 12 random nucleotides. It tagged each cDNA molecule. At least 2.5 million CDR3-containing paired-end reads were obtained per sample. Each CDR3 protein gets one entry after TCRdb re-called the 5' RACE reads with MiXCR. The table records 1.5 million to 2 million distinct CDR3 sequences, about 32% of them present only once. Trimming removed 3 bases at V and 5 bases at J, with 19 bases between. CDR3 size: 16 residues. The germline V gene has CDR1 ENHRY and CDR2 SYGVKD. There are a few counts of this clonotype. Its specificity is unknown.

The source is a woman in her twenties or thirties in good health. The chain uses TRBV10-3 and TRBJ1-1; the D gene is possibly TRBD1 (5 bases). The specimen was blood. CDR3 in amino acids: CAISEVLGEVRTEAFF. CDR3 nucleotides: TGTGCCATCAGTGAAGTCCTGGGGGAAGTAAGAACTGAAGCTTTCTTT.